The T cell receptor (beta chain) under discussion was sequenced for a study of response to subunit inactivated influenza vaccine. Findings and caveats of the study: Authors suggested few new T cells are recruited by each seasonal influenza vaccination.

Each CDR3 protein gets one entry after TCRdb re-called the RT-PCR reads with MiXCR. The sample has 500,000 or so distinct CDR3 sequences, about 15% seen once. This clonotype was found a few times. What it recognizes is unknown. Germline loops: CDR1 SGHTA, CDR2 FQGNSA. The V and J ends lost 5 bases and 3 bases respectively, with 11 bases between them. This CDR3 contains 13 residues. The chain is built from TRBV7-2 and TRBJ2-7; no firm D call. The specimen was CD4+ T cells sorted from PBMCs, collected 23 to 25 months after vaccination. This TCR was sampled from a man aged 45-69 years who received an inactivated influenza vaccine. The DNA for the CDR3 is TGTGCCAGCAGCCCCCCGGTCGGCTACGAGCAGTACTTC. Its translation: CASSPPVGYEQYF. Using reference TRBV7-2 and TRBJ2-7 for the parts outside the CDR3, the full variable domain is GAGVSQSPSNKVTEKGKDVELRCDPISGHTALYWYRQSLGQGLEFLIYFQGNSAPDKSGLPSDRFSAERTGGSVSTLTIQRTQQEDSAVYLCASSPPVGYEQYFGPGTRLTVT.